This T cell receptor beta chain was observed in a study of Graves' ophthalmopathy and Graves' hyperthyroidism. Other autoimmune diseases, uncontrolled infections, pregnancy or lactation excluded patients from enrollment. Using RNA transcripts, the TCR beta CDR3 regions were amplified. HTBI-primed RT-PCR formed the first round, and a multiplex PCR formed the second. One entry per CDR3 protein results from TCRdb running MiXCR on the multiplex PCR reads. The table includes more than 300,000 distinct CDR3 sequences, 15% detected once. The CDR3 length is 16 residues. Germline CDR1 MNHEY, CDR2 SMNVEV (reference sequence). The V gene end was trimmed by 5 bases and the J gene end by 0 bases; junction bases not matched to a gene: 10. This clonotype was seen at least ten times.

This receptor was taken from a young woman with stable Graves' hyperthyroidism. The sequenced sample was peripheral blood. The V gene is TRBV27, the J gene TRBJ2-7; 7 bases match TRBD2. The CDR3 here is CASSLYPGRLSYEQYF. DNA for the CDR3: TGTGCCAGCAGTCTCTATCCCGGGAGGCTCTCCTACGAGCAGTACTTC.